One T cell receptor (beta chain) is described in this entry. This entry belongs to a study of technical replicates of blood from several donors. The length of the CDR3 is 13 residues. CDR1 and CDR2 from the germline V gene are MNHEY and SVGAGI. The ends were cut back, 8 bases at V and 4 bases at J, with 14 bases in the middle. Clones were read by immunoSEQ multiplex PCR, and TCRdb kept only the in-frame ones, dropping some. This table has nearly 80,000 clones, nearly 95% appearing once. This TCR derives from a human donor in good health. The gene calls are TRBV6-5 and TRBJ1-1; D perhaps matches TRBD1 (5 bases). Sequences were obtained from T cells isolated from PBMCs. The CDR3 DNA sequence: TGTGCCAGCGGCCCGGGGGGTGGCACTGAAGCTTTCTTT. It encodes CASGPGGGTEAFF.